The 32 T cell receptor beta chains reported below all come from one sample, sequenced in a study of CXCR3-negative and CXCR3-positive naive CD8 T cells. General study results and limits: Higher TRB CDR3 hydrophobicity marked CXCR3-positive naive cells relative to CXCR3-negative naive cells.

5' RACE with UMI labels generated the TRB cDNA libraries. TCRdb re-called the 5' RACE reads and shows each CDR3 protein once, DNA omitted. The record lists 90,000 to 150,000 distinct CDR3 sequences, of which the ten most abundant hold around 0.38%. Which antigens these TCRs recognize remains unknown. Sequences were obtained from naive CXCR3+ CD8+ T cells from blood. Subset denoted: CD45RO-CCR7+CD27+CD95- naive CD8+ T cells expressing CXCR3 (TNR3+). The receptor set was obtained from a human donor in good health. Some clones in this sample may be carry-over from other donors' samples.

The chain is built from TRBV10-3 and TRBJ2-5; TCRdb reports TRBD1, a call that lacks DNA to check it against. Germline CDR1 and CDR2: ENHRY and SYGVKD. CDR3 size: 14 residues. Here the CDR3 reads CAISEDSDQETQYF.

The CDR3 spells CASSYGTAYNEQFF. The gene calls are TRBV6-5 and TRBJ2-1; TCRdb indicates TRBD1, and absent DNA this call remains unverified. The CDR3 has 14 residues. CDR1 and CDR2 from the germline V gene are MNHEY and SVGAGI.

The chain's CDR3 is CSAPKDRYTDTQYF. The chain recombines TRBV20-1 with TRBJ2-3; TCRdb calls TRBD1, which cannot be checked without DNA. The germline V gene encodes CDR1 DFQATT and CDR2 SNEGSKA (reference sequence). This CDR3 has 14 amino acids.

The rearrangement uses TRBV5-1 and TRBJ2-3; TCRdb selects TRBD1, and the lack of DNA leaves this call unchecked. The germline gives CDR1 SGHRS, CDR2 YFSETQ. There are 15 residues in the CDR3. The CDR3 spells CASSADRGSTDTQYF.

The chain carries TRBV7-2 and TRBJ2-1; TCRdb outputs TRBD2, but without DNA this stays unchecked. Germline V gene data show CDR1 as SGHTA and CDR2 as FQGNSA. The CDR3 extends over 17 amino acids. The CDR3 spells CASSSGLAGGKYNEQFF.

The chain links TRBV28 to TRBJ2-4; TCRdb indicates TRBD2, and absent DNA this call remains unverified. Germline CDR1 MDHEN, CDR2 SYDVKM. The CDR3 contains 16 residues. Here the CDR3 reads CASSFWGDLAKNIQYF. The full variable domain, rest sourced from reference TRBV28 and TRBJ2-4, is DVKVTQSSRYLVKRTGEKVFLECVQDMDHENMFWYRQDPGLGLRLIYFSYDVKMKEKGDIPEGYSVSREKKERFSLILESASTNQTSMYLCASSFWGDLAKNIQYFGAGTRLSVL.

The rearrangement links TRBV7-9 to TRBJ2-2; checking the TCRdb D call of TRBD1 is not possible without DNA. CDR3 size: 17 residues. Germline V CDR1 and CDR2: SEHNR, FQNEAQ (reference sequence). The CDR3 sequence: CASSLATGNANTGELFF.

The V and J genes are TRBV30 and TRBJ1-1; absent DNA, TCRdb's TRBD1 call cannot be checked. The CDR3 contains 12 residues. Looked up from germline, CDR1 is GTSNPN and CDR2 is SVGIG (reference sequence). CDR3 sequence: CAWNGGSTEAFF.

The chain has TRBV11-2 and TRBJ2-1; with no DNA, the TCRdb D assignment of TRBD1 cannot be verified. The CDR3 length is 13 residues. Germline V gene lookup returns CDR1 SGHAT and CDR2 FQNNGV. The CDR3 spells CASTLWGENEQFF.

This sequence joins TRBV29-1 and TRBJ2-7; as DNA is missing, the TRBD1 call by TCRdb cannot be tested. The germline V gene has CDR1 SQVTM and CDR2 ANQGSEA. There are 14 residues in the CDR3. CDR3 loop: CSVEPGERNHEQYF.

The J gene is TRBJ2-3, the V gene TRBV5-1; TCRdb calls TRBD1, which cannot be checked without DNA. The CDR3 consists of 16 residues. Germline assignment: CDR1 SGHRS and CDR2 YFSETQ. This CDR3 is CASSADREGSTDTQYF.

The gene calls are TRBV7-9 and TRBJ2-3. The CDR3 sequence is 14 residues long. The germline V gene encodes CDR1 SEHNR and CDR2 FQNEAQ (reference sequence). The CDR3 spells CASSFRGFTDTQYF.

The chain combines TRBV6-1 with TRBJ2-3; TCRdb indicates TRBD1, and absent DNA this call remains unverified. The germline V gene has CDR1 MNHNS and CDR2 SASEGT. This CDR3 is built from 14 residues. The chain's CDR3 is CASKFRQGTDTQYF.

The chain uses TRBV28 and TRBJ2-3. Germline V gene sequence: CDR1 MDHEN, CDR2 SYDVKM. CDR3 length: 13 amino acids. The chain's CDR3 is CASSLVESDTQYF.

CDR3 region: CSARDRRETYRALTETQYF. This chain uses TRBV20-1 with TRBJ2-5; the D call of TRBD2 rests on TCRdb alone, since no DNA is present to check it. Germline CDR1 is DFQATT and CDR2 is SNEGSKA (reference sequence). CDR3 length: 19 residues.

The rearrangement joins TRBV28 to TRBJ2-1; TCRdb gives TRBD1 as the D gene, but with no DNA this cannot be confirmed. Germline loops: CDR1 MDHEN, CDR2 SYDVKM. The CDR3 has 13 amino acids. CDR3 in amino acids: CASSQGQYNEQFF.

CDR3 sequence: CSVGHGDTYEQYF. The chain carries TRBV29-1 and TRBJ2-7; TCRdb calls TRBD1, which cannot be checked without DNA. This CDR3 has 13 amino acids. Germline CDR1 reads SQVTM; CDR2 reads ANQGSEA.

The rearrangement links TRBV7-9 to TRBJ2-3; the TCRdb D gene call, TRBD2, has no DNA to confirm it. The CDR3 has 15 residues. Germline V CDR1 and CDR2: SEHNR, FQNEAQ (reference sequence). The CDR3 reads CASSFLGPARDTQYF.

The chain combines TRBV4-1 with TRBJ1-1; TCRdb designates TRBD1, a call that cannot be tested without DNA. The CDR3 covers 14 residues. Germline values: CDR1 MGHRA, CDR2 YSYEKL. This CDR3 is CASSLGPGDTEAFF.

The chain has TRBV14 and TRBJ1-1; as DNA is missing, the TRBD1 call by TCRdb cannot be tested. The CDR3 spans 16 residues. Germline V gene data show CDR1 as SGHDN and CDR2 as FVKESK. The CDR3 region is CASSLGAGTSSTEAFF.

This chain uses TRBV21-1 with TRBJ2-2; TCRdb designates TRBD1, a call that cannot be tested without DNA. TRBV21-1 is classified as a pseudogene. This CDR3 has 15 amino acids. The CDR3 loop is CASSNRGQNTGELFF.

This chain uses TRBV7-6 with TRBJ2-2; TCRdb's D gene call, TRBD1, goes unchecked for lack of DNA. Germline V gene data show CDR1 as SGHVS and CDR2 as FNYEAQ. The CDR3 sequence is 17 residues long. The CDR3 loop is CASSHSPGTANTGELFF. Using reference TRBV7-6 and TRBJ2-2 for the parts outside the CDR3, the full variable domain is GAGVSQSPRYKVTKRGQDVALRCDPISGHVSLYWYRQALGQGPEFLTYFNYEAQQDKSGLPNDRFSAERPEGSISTLTIQRTEQRDSAMYRCASSHSPGTANTGELFFGEGSRLTVL.

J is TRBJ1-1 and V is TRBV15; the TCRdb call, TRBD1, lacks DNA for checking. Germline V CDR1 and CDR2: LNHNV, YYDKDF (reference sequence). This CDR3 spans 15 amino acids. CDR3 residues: CATSRDRGWLAEAFF.

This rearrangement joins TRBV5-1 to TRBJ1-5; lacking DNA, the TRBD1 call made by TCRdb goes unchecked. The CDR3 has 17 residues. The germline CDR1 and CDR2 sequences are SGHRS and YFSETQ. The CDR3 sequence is CASSSSPRGASNQPQHF. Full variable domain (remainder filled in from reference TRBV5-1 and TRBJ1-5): KAGVTQTPRYLIKTRGQQVTLSCSPISGHRSVSWYQQTPGQGLQFLFEYFSETQRNKGNFPGRFSGRQFSNSRSEMNVSTLELGDSALYLCASSSSPRGASNQPQHFGDGTRLSIL.

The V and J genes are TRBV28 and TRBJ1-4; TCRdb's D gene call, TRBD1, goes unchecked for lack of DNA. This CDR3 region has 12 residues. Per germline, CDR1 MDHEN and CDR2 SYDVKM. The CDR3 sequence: CASTGLHEKLFF.

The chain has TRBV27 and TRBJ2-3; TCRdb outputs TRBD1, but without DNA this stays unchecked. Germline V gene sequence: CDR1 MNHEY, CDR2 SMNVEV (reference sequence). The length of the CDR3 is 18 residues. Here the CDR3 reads CASSLWGSVGPPPNTQYF.

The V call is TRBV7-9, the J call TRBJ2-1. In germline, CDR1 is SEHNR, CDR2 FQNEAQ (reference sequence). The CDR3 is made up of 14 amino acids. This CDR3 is CASSSPGLSIEQFF.

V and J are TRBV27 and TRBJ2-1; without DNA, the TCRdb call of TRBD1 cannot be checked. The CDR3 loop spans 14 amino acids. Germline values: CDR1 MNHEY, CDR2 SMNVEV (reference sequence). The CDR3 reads CASSTDSLGGEQFF.

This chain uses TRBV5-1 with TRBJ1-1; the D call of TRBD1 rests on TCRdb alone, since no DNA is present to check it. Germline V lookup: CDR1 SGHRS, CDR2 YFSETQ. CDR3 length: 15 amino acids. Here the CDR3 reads CASSPWGERGTEAFF.

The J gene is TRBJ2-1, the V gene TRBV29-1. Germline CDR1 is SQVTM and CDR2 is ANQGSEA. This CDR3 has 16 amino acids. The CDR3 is CSVEEVGKSSYNEQFF.

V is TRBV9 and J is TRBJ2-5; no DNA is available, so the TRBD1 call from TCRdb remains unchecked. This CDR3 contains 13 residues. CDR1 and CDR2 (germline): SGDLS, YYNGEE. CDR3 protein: CASSDGAQETQYF.

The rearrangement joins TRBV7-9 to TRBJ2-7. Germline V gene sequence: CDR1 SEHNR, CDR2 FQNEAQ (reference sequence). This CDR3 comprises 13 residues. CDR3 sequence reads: CASSPKTSYEQYF. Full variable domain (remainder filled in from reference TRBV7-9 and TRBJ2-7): DTGVSQNPRHKITKRGQNVTFRCDPISEHNRLYWYRQTLGQGPEFLTYFQNEAQLEKSRLLSDRFSAERPKGSFSTLEIQRTEQGDSAMYLCASSPKTSYEQYFGPGTRLTVT.